The 22 T cell receptor beta chains presented below share a single source sample, sequenced in a study of blood T cell repertoires in COVID-19. Assay used: immunoSEQ multiplex PCR; TCRdb lists only in-frame clones, some missing. The sample has approximately 250,000 clones; around 81% are singletons. Source material: peripheral blood. The receptors were sampled from a woman aged 60-75 years with active or convalescent COVID-19.

The V call is TRBV6-5, the J call TRBJ1-4, with a tentative D call TRBD1 (6 bases). CDR1 is MNHEY and CDR2 is SVGAGI in the germline V gene. Trimming took 0 bases from V and 8 from J, leaving 16 bases between them. The CDR3 runs to 16 residues. The CDR3 DNA reads TGTGCCAGCAGTTACTCGATGACAGGAGTCGCGGAAAAACTGTTTTTT. This sequence encodes CASSYSMTGVAEKLFF.

This sequence joins TRBV5-1 and TRBJ1-1, with 11 bases that match TRBD1. There are 17 residues in the CDR3. Germline CDR1 reads SGHRS; CDR2 reads YFSETQ. Losses at the gene ends were 4 bases for V and 0 bases for J; bases not matched to a gene: 8. The CDR3: CASSLSGTGGMNTEAFF. The CDR3 nucleotides are TGCGCCAGCAGCCTGTCCGGGACAGGGGGGATGAACACTGAAGCTTTCTTT.

This sequence joins TRBV3-1 (or the pseudogene TRBV3-2) and TRBJ2-1; 11 bases fit TRBD1. This CDR3 comprises 16 residues. The germline V gene encodes CDR1 LGHDT and CDR2 YNNKEL (reference sequence). V gave up 4 bases and J gave up 5 bases; unmatched junction bases: 7. This CDR3 is CASSRGPGQGDNEQFF. The CDR3 DNA is TGTGCCAGCAGCCGCGGGCCGGGACAGGGGGACAATGAGCAGTTCTTC.

This chain uses TRBV2 with TRBJ1-6, with 8 positions matching TRBD1. V lost 2 bases to trimming and J lost 0 bases; unmatched junction nucleotides: 12. The CDR3 covers 20 residues. In germline, CDR1 is SNHLY, CDR2 FYNNEI. Written as DNA, the CDR3 is TGTGCCAGCAGTGAACCCAACGGACAGGGAGGGAGCTCCTATAATTCACCCCTCCACTTT. Protein product: CASSEPNGQGGSSYNSPLHF.

The gene calls are TRBV9 and TRBJ2-1, with TRBD1 matching 7 bases. With V trimmed by 2 bases and J by 10 bases, 9 bases remained unmatched. The CDR3 runs to 14 residues. From germline, CDR1 is SGDLS and CDR2 YYNGEE. The CDR3 DNA follows: TGTGCCAGCAGCGTCAGGACAGGCCCAGGGGAGCAGTTCTTC. This encodes CASSVRTGPGEQFF.

The chain links TRBV6-4 to TRBJ2-3; 7 bases fit TRBD2. The trim removed 5 bases at V and 6 bases at J, leaving 8 bases unmatched. Germline values: CDR1 MRHNA, CDR2 SNTAGT. The CDR3 has 14 amino acids. CDR3 DNA: TGTGCCAGCAGTTTGGCGGGAGTTCAGGATACGCAGTATTTT. Its protein is CASSLAGVQDTQYF.

The table lists this clone with a count of one. The chain is built from TRBV5-4 and TRBJ2-2; TRBD2 might be the D (7 bases). Trimming took 4 bases from V and 6 from J, leaving 16 bases between them. The germline CDR1 and CDR2 sequences are SGHNT and YYREEE (reference sequence). The CDR3 runs to 15 residues. The CDR3 protein is CASSIGGATAGELFF. In DNA, the CDR3 is TGTGCCAGCAGCATAGGGGGGGCTACGGCCGGGGAGCTGTTTTTT. The variable domain in full, with the rest retrieved from reference TRBV5-4 and TRBJ2-2, is ETGVTQSPTHLIKTRGQQVTLRCSSQSGHNTVSWYQQALGQGPQFIFQYYREEENGRGNFPPRFSGLQFPNYSSELNVNALELDDSALYLCASSIGGATAGELFFGEGSRLTVL.

The chain uses TRBV6-5 and TRBJ2-5; D may be TRBD2 (6 bases). V lost 2 bases and J lost 5, with 18 bases in between. Germline CDR1 and CDR2: MNHEY and SVGAGI. The CDR3 is 16 residues long. CDR3 in DNA: TGTGCCAGCAGTTACAGCCCTCTCGCTAGCGCGGAGACCCAGTACTTC. Translating it yields CASSYSPLASAETQYF.

CDR3 loop: CASSKEGKSCEQYV. The CDR3 region has the DNA TGTGCCAGCAGCAAAGAGGGGAAGTCATGCGAGCAGTACGTC. The chain uses TRBV21-1 and TRBJ2-7; the DNA was not compared with TRBD1, the D call given in the table. TRBV21-1 is given as a pseudogene. This CDR3 spans 14 amino acids.

The V and J genes are TRBV6-5 and TRBJ2-2, with a possible D match to TRBD1 (5 bases). CDR1 and CDR2 (germline): MNHEY, SVGAGI. This CDR3 region has 16 residues. V was pared by 0 bases and J by 0 bases, with 8 bases between. The CDR3 here is CASSYSWTSNTGELFF. The DNA for the CDR3 is TGTGCCAGCAGTTACTCGTGGACATCGAACACCGGGGAGCTGTTTTTT.

For the CDR3, the DNA is TGTGCCAGCGACAATAGCGGGAGGGGCGAGCAGTACTTC. Its protein is CASDNSGRGEQYF. The chain joins TRBV2 to TRBJ2-7; 11 nucleotides line up with TRBD2. CDR3 length: 13 amino acids. CDR1 is SNHLY, CDR2 FYNNEI, per germline. V lost 8 bases to trimming and J lost 6 bases; unmatched junction nucleotides: 6.

This rearrangement joins TRBV5-1 to TRBJ2-1; D not resolved. Germline V gene data show CDR1 as SGHRS and CDR2 as YFSETQ. CDR3 length: 14 residues. Trimming cost V 3 bases and J 1 base, with 8 bases left between them. The CDR3 loop is CASSSDISYNEQFF. CDR3 DNA sequence: TGCGCCAGCAGCTCAGATATTTCCTACAATGAGCAGTTCTTC.

The V call is TRBV2, the J call TRBJ2-7, with D perhaps TRBD2 (5 bases). Per the germline V gene, CDR1 is SNHLY and CDR2 is FYNNEI. The length of the CDR3 is 19 residues. The V end was cut by 4 bases, the J end by 4 bases, with 29 bases between. DNA of the CDR3: TGTGCCAGCAGTGGTACCGCCACCCCGCGAGGGATCGATCCTTACGAGCAGTACTTC. This gives the protein CASSGTATPRGIDPYEQYF.

This clone has only a few counts. The J gene is TRBJ2-2, the V gene TRBV7-2; D possibly corresponds to TRBD1 (5 bases). Trimming pared 5 bases from V and 5 bases from J, leaving 15 bases between. The CDR3 contains 15 residues. CDR1 is SGHTA, CDR2 FQGNSA, per germline. CDR3 in DNA: TGTGCCAGCAGCCAAGGGCAGGGCGGTACCGGGGAGCTGTTTTTT. As protein: CASSQGQGGTGELFF. The whole variable domain, filled in from reference TRBV7-2 and TRBJ2-2, reads GAGVSQSPSNKVTEKGKDVELRCDPISGHTALYWYRQSLGQGLEFLIYFQGNSAPDKSGLPSDRFSAERTGGSVSTLTIQRTQQEDSAVYLCASSQGQGGTGELFFGEGSRLTVL.

The chain employs TRBV15 and TRBJ1-4; TRBD1 matches at 7 bases. The junction had 6 bases not matched to a gene; V was cut back by 0 bases and J by 8 bases. The germline gives CDR1 LNHNV, CDR2 YYDKDF (reference sequence). The CDR3 sequence is 15 residues long. DNA of the CDR3: TGTGCCACCAGCAGAGATATAGGGGGCGGGGAAAAACTGTTTTTT. Its protein product is CATSRDIGGGEKLFF.

This chain connects TRBV6-5 to TRBJ2-7, with TRBD1 identical over 10 bases. The germline V gene encodes CDR1 MNHEY and CDR2 SVGAGI. This CDR3 spans 14 amino acids. Trimming cost V 6 bases and J 7 bases; bases outside gene matches: 9. The chain's CDR3 is CASSRDRGLGEQYF. CDR3 in DNA: TGTGCCAGCAGCCGAGACAGGGGGCTGGGAGAGCAGTACTTC.

The chain carries TRBV2 and TRBJ2-7; D not certain. Deletions cut 4 bases from V and 1 base from J, with 5 bases between. There are 12 residues in the CDR3. Germline V gives CDR1 SNHLY, CDR2 FYNNEI. The CDR3 nucleotides read TGTGCCAGCAGTGCGGTGTCCTACGAGCAGTACGTC. It encodes CASSAVSYEQYV.

CDR3 sequence reads: CASSQEQEWNEQFF. CDR3 DNA sequence: TGTGCCAGCAGCCAAGAACAGGAGTGGAATGAGCAGTTCTTC. This sequence joins TRBV3-1 (or the pseudogene TRBV3-2) and TRBJ2-1; perhaps TRBD1 as D (5 bases). CDR3 length: 14 residues. V was shortened by 0 bases and J by 7 bases, with 10 bases between the two germline ends. Germline values: CDR1 LGHDT, CDR2 YNNKEL (reference sequence).

This clone occurred a few times. V gene TRBV5-6 combines with J gene TRBJ2-1, with D unclear. CDR3 length: 14 residues. V was shortened by 3 bases and J by 2 bases, with 9 bases between the two germline ends. The germline V gene has CDR1 SGHDT and CDR2 YYEEEE. DNA for the CDR3: TGTGCCAGCAGCTCCGGGTGGACCTACAATGAGCAGTTCTTC. Its translation: CASSSGWTYNEQFF.

The chain combines TRBV7-3 with TRBJ2-1; the match to TRBD2 covers 9 bases. Unmatched junction bases numbered 4, after V lost 2 bases and J lost 5 bases. The CDR3 is made up of 15 amino acids. Germline values: CDR1 SGHTA, CDR2 FQGTGA. The CDR3 sequence: CASSLPLAGNNEQFF. The CDR3 DNA sequence: TGTGCCAGCAGCTTACCCCTAGCGGGAAACAATGAGCAGTTCTTC.

The chain couples TRBV10-3 to TRBJ1-6; D is undetermined. Per the germline V gene, CDR1 is ENHRY and CDR2 is SYGVKD. The CDR3 spans 13 residues. Trimming cost V 2 bases and J 5 bases, with 4 bases left between them. The CDR3 sequence: CAISEIDNSPLHF. The CDR3 nucleotides are TGTGCCATCAGTGAGATAGATAATTCACCCCTCCACTTT.

This clone showed up just once. V gene TRBV2 combines with J gene TRBJ1-6; 7 bases are shared with TRBD1. Germline values: CDR1 SNHLY, CDR2 FYNNEI. The junction had 4 bases not matched to a gene; V was cut back by 1 base and J by 10 bases. This CDR3 is built from 14 residues. CDR3: CASSEDRGRSPLHF. The CDR3 region has the DNA TGTGCCAGCAGTGAAGACAGGGGACGATCACCCCTCCACTTT.